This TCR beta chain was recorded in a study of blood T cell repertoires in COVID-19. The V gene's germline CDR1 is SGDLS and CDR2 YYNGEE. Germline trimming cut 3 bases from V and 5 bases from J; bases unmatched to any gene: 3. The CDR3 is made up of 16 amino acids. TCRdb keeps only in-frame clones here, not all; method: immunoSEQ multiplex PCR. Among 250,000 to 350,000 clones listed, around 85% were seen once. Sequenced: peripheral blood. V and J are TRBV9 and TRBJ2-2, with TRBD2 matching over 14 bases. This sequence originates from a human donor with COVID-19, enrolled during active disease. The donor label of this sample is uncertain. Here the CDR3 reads CASSAGLAGGTGELFF. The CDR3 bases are TGTGCCAGCAGCGCAGGACTAGCGGGAGGAACCGGGGAGCTGTTTTTT.